At least ten counts were recorded for the clone carrying this T cell receptor beta chain. No antigen is known for it. Compared with germline, one end of the junction differs, possibly owing to a read error. TCRdb recomputed calls from the 5' RACE reads with MiXCR, one row per CDR3 protein. The data contain 250,000 to 300,000 distinct CDR3 sequences, 8.5% to 9.5% of them singletons. The sample is drawn from a study of identical twins. The study, taken as a whole, reports: Insertions were fewer in abundant cord blood beta clonotypes, whereas memory repertoires showed none of this pattern.

This CDR3 has 12 residues. Germline CDR1 and CDR2: SQVTM and ANQGSEA. This sample also belongs to another study, concerning yellow fever vaccine responses in identical twins.

This rearrangement joins TRBV29-1 to TRBJ1-2, with a possible D match to TRBD1 (6 bases). The receptor was isolated from a woman younger than 30 in good health. Sequencing was done on a sample of CD8+ T cells sorted from blood. The CDR3 DNA reads TGCAGCGCTGAACAGGGATACTATGGCTACACCTTC. It encodes CSAEQGYYGYTF.